Listed below are T cell receptor beta chains from one sample, sequenced in a study of Ad26.COV2.S vaccination and SARS-CoV-2 variants. The protocol was immunoSEQ multiplex PCR, while the TCRdb copy is restricted to in-frame clones and leaves out a portion. The sample includes more than 300,000 clones, about nine tenths of them seen just once. This sample comprised peripheral blood, obtained in a trial of Ad26.COV2.S vaccine versus placebo. The receptors originated from a person between 18 and 60 years old who received the Ad26.COV2.S COVID-19 vaccine or a placebo. The CDR3 runs from the conserved cysteine through the conserved F or W.

CASRVFDANTGELFF	TRBV2	TRBJ2-2
CASSLELAGGPSDEQYF	TRBV5-1	TRBJ2-7
CASSPPGTVNPGNTIYF	TRBV18	TRBJ1-3
CASSRRIGPSSTDTQYF	TRBV4-1	TRBJ2-3
CASSQPRRGNEQFF	TRBV4-1	TRBJ2-1
CASCRSRTNEQYF	TRBV7-9	TRBJ2-7
CASSIFYAGNTEAFF	TRBV19	TRBJ1-1
CASSDGKGTPLHF	TRBV6-1	TRBJ1-6
CASSKDRIGETQYF	TRBV2	TRBJ2-5
CASSSYLVWEQYF	TRBV11-2	TRBJ2-7
CASSTGQYGYTF	TRBV19	TRBJ1-2
CASSIDSFQETQYF	TRBV5-1	TRBJ2-5
CASSPGLSSGANVLTF	TRBV5-6	TRBJ2-6
CASSVEQINVLTF	TRBV9	TRBJ2-6
CAWSVAQGTQYF	TRBV30	TRBJ2-5
CASSEQGISGNTIYF	TRBV25-1	TRBJ1-3
CASSRTGEGYTF	TRBV3-1/TRBV3-2	TRBJ1-2
CASKYTDSGANVLTF	TRBV21-1	TRBJ2-6
CASSPWTGSTEAFF	TRBV7-9	TRBJ1-1
CASLRGPGGEQYF	TRBV28	TRBJ2-7
CASSWRVPASGLAAYEQYF	TRBV27	TRBJ2-7
CASSTGTSGPDTQYF	TRBV5-1	TRBJ2-3
CASSTGPGAGETQYF	TRBV5-1	TRBJ2-5
CASSFRGSQQETQYF	TRBV5-4	TRBJ2-5
CASVPRAWEQYF	TRBV6-5	TRBJ2-7
CATSRDTAYEAFF	TRBV15	TRBJ1-1
CAWSVPWRASGELFF	TRBV30	TRBJ2-2
CASLGGANYGYTF	TRBV6-5	TRBJ1-2
CASSLVGQKSIYGYTF	TRBV7-8	TRBJ1-2
CASSFSPGNTIYF	TRBV11-3	TRBJ1-3
CASSPELDYGYTF	TRBV18	TRBJ1-2
CASSASTRRNTEAFF	TRBV19	TRBJ1-1
CASSGSLDEKLFF	TRBV2	TRBJ1-4
CASSPDSPDRVGSPLHF	TRBV27	TRBJ1-6